Following are 5 T cell receptor beta chains from one sample sequenced in a study of PD-L1 blockade in urothelial cancer. Some clones are missing from TCRdb's copy, which holds only in-frame ones; the method was immunoSEQ multiplex PCR. This table has more than 45,000 clones, 82% appearing once. Indicated time point: pretreatment peripheral blood. The sample in question was PBMCs, obtained around atezolizumab (anti-PD-L1) treatment. The receptors were gathered from a man between 45 and 60 years old with urothelial cancer.

The chain carries TRBV2 and TRBJ1-5; 8 nucleotides align to TRBD1. V lost 3 bases, J lost 4 bases, and 5 bases stayed unmatched. The germline V gene has CDR1 SNHLY and CDR2 FYNNEI. This CDR3 is built from 15 residues. CDR3 bases: TGTGCCAGCAGTGACAGGGGGCTGGGTAATCAGCCCCAGCATTTT. Its protein is CASSDRGLGNQPQHF.

This chain connects TRBV5-4 to TRBJ2-5; tentatively, D is TRBD2 (7 bases). The ends were cut back, 0 bases at V and 5 bases at J, with 8 bases in the middle. Germline values: CDR1 SGHNT, CDR2 YYREEE (reference sequence). The length of the CDR3 is 13 residues. CDR3 nucleotide sequence: TGTGCCAGCAGCTTGGGGGGGGGCGAGACCCAGTACTTC. Translating gives CASSLGGGETQYF.

The count of this clone is one. The chain recombines TRBV9 with TRBJ2-3; tentatively, D is TRBD2 (6 bases). CDR1 and CDR2 from the germline V gene are SGDLS and YYNGEE. The CDR3 length is 16 residues. Trimming removed 2 bases from V and 4 bases from J, with 17 bases in between. CDR3 in DNA: TGTGCCAGCAGCGTCTCGACGGGAGTTTACCCAGATACGCAGTATTTT. It is translated as CASSVSTGVYPDTQYF.

This sequence joins TRBV5-6 and TRBJ2-1, with 9 positions matching TRBD1. The germline CDR1 and CDR2 sequences are SGHDT and YYEEEE. V trimming: 4 bases; J trimming: 5 bases; junction bases outside the gene matches: 4. This CDR3 is built from 14 residues. CDR3 DNA: TGTGCCAGCAGCCCCGGGACAGGGAACAATGAGCAGTTCTTC. Protein sequence: CASSPGTGNNEQFF.

The chain uses TRBV19 and TRBJ1-4; D ambiguous. This CDR3 spans 13 amino acids. V lost 6 bases and J 8 bases, leaving 13 bases between the germline ends. CDR1 is LNHDA, CDR2 SQIVND, per germline (reference sequence). DNA of the CDR3: TGTGCCAGTAGCGATAAGGGAGGAGAAAAACTGTTTTTT. As protein: CASSDKGGEKLFF. The whole variable domain, filled in from reference TRBV19 and TRBJ1-4, reads DGGITQSPKYLFRKEGQNVTLSCEQNLNHDAMYWYRQDPGQGLRLIYYSQIVNDFQKGDIAEGYSVSREKKESFPLTVTSAQKNPTAFYLCASSDKGGEKLFFGSGTQLSVL.